The 17 T cell receptor beta chains reported below all come from one sample, sequenced in a study of cytomegalovirus exposure and HLA in healthy donors. The PCR ran on 60 Vbeta and 13 Jbeta primers. The table came from immunoSEQ multiplex PCR; TCRdb's copy has only in-frame clones and leaves some out. This table has about 200,000 clones, around 79% appearing once. The sequenced sample was PBMCs. The receptors shown here come from a girl aged 2 to 10 in good health and CMV-seronegative.

The chain has TRBV27 and TRBJ1-1, with unresolved D. Trimming cost V 2 bases and J 6 bases, with 10 bases left between them. There are 13 residues in the CDR3. The germline gives CDR1 MNHEY, CDR2 SMNVEV (reference sequence). In DNA form, the CDR3 reads TGTGCCAGCAGTTTAATGGTGAGGTCTGAAGCTTTCTTT. This codes for CASSLMVRSEAFF.

This rearrangement joins TRBV10-3 to TRBJ1-2, with TRBD1 as a possible D gene (5 bases). Germline loops: CDR1 ENHRY, CDR2 SYGVKD. V was pared by 3 bases and J by 8 bases, with 13 bases between. The CDR3 spans 13 residues. As DNA, the CDR3 is TGTGCCATCAGTGATCGGACTAGGGGCGGCTACACCTTC. Translating gives CAISDRTRGGYTF.

The chain combines TRBV19 with TRBJ2-7, with TRBD2 matching 12 bases. J was trimmed by 4 bases and V by 5 bases; bases with no gene match: 9. Germline V lookup: CDR1 LNHDA, CDR2 SQIVND (reference sequence). The CDR3 consists of 16 residues. DNA of the CDR3: TGTGCCAGTAGTTCAGGACTAGCGGGGTATTCATACGAGCAGTACTTC. Its protein is CASSSGLAGYSYEQYF.

This clone has just a few counts. The same CDR3 can be traced to other DNA sequences in this sample. The V call is TRBV6-5, the J call TRBJ1-2; possible D gene TRBD1, 6 bases. The CDR3 spans 13 residues. Trimming cost V 5 bases and J 0 bases, with 7 bases left between them. Germline lookup yields CDR1 MNHEY and CDR2 SVGAGI. This CDR3 is CASSTGTNYGYTF. The CDR3 DNA reads as TGTGCCAGCAGTACAGGGACTAACTATGGCTACACCTTC.

The chain couples TRBV5-5 to TRBJ2-7, with D unclear. This CDR3 spans 16 amino acids. Trimming stripped 1 base from V and 0 bases from J, with 14 bases between. Per the germline V gene, CDR1 is SGHKS and CDR2 is YYEKEE (reference sequence). The chain's CDR3 is CASSLFAAESSYEQYF. In DNA form, the CDR3 reads TGTGCCAGCAGCTTGTTCGCGGCCGAGAGCTCCTACGAGCAGTACTTC.

Points on this clone: Other DNA sequences in the same sample also yield this CDR3. The V call is TRBV19, the J call TRBJ1-1, with D tentatively TRBD1 (5 bases). This CDR3 has 13 residues. Germline CDR1 is LNHDA and CDR2 is SQIVND (reference sequence). V lost 3 bases and J 2 bases, leaving 7 bases between the germline ends. CDR3 DNA: TGTGCCAGTAGTATCCAGGGTAACACTGAAGCTTTCTTT. This sequence encodes CASSIQGNTEAFF.

V gene TRBV5-1 combines with J gene TRBJ2-5; perhaps TRBD1 as D (6 bases). CDR1 and CDR2 (germline): SGHRS, YFSETQ. V dropped 3 bases and J dropped 5 bases, with 17 bases sitting between them. The CDR3 length is 15 residues. The CDR3, as DNA: TGCGCCAGCAGCTCCGGACAGCCGCGGAGGGAGACCCAGTACTTC. Translation gives CASSSGQPRRETQYF.

The chain recombines TRBV9 with TRBJ1-1, with 10 bases identical to TRBD1. Germline V gene lookup returns CDR1 SGDLS and CDR2 YYNGEE. V was pared by 4 bases and J by 3 bases, with 15 bases of the junction left unmatched. The CDR3 sequence is 18 residues long. CDR3 loop: CASSNSVGDRGGDTEAFF. The CDR3 bases are TGTGCCAGCAGCAACAGCGTTGGGGACAGGGGTGGGGACACTGAAGCTTTCTTT.

This clone showed up just a few times. The chain employs TRBV6-1 and TRBJ1-2, with 9 bases identical to TRBD1. The CDR3 contains 15 residues. V lost 3 bases to trimming and J lost 8 bases; unmatched junction nucleotides: 10. Per the germline V gene, CDR1 is MNHNS and CDR2 is SASEGT. The CDR3 reads CASSEPPDRGGGYTF. The CDR3 DNA reads TGTGCCAGCAGTGAGCCCCCGGACAGGGGCGGCGGCTACACCTTC.

The chain joins TRBV28 to TRBJ1-5; 10 bases agree with TRBD1. Germline CDR1 is MDHEN and CDR2 is SYDVKM. The CDR3 extends over 15 amino acids. With 5 bases clipped from V and 5 bases from J, the junction kept 6 bases outside the gene matches. For the CDR3, the DNA is TGTGCCAGCAGTCGCGGACAGGGGGATTATCAGCCCCAGCATTTT. It translates to CASSRGQGDYQPQHF.

V and J are TRBV5-6 and TRBJ1-2, with D unresolved. The V end lost 4 bases, the J end lost 8 bases, and 21 bases lay between the germline ends. This CDR3 comprises 15 residues. Germline V CDR1 and CDR2: SGHDT, YYEEEE. The CDR3 here is CASSRPLNRSFGYTF. The CDR3 DNA reads TGTGCCAGCAGCCGCCCTCTAAACCGTTCATTCGGCTACACCTTC.

The chain couples TRBV5-1 to TRBJ1-2, with D possibly matching TRBD1 (5 bases). The CDR3 runs to 14 residues. Trimming took 2 bases from V and 9 from J, leaving 17 bases between them. The V gene's germline CDR1 is SGHRS and CDR2 YFSETQ. Here the CDR3 DNA reads TGCGCCAGCAGCTTAGGTCAGGGTCCCTTGTGCTACACCTTC. Translated: CASSLGQGPLCYTF. Variable domain in full (rest from reference TRBV5-1 and TRBJ1-2): KAGVTQTPRYLIKTRGQQVTLSCSPISGHRSVSWYQQTPGQGLQFLFEYFSETQRNKGNFPGRFSGRQFSNSRSEMNVSTLELGDSALYLCASSLGQGPLCYTFGSGTRLTVV.

The chain has TRBV2 and TRBJ1-5, with 11 bases lining up with TRBD1. Germline V lookup: CDR1 SNHLY, CDR2 FYNNEI. Trimming removed 7 bases from V and 4 bases from J; junction bases left unmatched: 6. The CDR3 extends over 15 amino acids. The CDR3 sequence is CASNGQGALNQPQHF. The CDR3 nucleotides read TGTGCCAGCAACGGACAGGGGGCCTTAAATCAGCCCCAGCATTTT.

The J gene is TRBJ1-2, the V gene TRBV5-6, with 7 bases identical to TRBD1. CDR3 length: 17 residues. Germline V gives CDR1 SGHDT, CDR2 YYEEEE. V was pared by 0 bases and J by 0 bases, with 8 bases of the junction left unmatched. CDR3 loop: CASSLVRGRTSNYGYTF. The DNA of the CDR3 is TGTGCCAGCAGCTTGGTTAGGGGGCGGACGTCTAACTATGGCTACACCTTC.

This clone was recorded only once. The chain has TRBV14 and TRBJ2-7; unclear D gene. This CDR3 has 13 amino acids. Germline CDR1 and CDR2: SGHDN and FVKESK. Trimming removed 1 base at V and 3 bases at J, with 7 bases between. In DNA form, the CDR3 reads TGTGCCAGCAGCCAAGTTTTTAGCTACGAGCAGTACTTC. Its translation is CASSQVFSYEQYF.

The V gene is TRBV10-2, the J gene TRBJ1-6, with D perhaps TRBD1 (5 bases). Germline-derived CDR1 and CDR2 are WSHSY and SAAADI. The CDR3 totals 16 residues. V was shortened by 0 bases and J by 4 bases, with 10 bases between the two germline ends. CDR3 sequence reads: CASSESMQGYNSPLHF. The CDR3 bases are TGCGCCAGCAGTGAGTCGATGCAGGGTTATAATTCACCCCTCCACTTT.

The V call is TRBV13, the J call TRBJ2-1; D unresolved. Looked up from germline, CDR1 is PRHDT and CDR2 is FYEKMQ (reference sequence). The CDR3 length is 15 residues. V shed 0 bases and J shed 9 bases, with 15 bases lying between them. CDR3 sequence: CASSLGLVLTGEQFF. The CDR3 nucleotides are TGTGCCAGCAGCTTAGGGCTAGTGCTGACTGGTGAGCAGTTCTTC.